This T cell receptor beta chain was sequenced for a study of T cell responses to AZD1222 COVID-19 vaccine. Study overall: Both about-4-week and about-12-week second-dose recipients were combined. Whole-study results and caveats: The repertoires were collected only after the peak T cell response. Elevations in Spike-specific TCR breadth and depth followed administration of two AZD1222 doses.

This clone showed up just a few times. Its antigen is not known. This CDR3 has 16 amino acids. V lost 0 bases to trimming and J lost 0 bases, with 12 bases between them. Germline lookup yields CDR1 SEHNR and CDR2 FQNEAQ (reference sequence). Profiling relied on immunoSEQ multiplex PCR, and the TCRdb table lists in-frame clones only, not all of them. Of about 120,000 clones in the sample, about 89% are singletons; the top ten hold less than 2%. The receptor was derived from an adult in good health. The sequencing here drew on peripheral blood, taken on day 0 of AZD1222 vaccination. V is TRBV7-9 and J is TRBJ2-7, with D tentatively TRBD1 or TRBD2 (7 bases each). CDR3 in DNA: TGTGCCAGCAGCTTAGCCAGCGGGACAGCCTCCTACGAGCAGTACTTC. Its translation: CASSLASGTASYEQYF.